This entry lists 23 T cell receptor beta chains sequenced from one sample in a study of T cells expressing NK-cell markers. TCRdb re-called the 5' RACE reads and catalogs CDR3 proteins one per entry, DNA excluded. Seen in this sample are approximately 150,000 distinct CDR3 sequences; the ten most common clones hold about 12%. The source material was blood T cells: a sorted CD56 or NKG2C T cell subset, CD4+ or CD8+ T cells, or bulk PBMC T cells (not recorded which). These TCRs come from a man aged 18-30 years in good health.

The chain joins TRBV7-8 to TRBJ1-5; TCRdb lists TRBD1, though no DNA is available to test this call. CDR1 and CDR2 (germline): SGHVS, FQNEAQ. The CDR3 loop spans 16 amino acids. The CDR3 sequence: CASSYSGAYSNQPQHF.

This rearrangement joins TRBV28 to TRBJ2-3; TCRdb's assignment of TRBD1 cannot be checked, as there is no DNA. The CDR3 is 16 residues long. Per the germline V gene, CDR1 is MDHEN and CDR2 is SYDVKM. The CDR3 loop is CASSLRRDRVEDTQYF.

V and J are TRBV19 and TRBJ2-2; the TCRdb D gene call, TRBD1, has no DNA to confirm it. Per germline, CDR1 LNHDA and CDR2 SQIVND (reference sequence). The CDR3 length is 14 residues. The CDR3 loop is CASRTLDRSGELFF.

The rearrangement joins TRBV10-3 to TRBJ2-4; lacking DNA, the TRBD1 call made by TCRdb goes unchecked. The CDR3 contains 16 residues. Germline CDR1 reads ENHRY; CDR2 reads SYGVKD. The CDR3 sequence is CAISETSGGAKNIQYF.

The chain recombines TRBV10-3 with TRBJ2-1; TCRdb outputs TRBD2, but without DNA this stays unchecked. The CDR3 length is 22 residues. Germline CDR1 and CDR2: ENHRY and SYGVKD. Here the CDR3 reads CAISDMVGTSWGSGSSYNEQFF.

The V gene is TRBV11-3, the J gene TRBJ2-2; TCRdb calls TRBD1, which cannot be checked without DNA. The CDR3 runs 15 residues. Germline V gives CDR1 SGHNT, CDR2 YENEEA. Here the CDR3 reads CASSNNRGDTGELFF.

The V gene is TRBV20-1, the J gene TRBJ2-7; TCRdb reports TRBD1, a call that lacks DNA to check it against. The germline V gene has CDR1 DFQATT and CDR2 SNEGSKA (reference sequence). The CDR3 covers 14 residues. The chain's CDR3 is CSAGGDSVSYEQYF.

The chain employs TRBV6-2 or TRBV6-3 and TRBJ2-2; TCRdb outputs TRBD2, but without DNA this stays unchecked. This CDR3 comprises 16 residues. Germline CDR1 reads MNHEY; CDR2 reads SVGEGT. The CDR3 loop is CASSLLTGRGAGELFF.

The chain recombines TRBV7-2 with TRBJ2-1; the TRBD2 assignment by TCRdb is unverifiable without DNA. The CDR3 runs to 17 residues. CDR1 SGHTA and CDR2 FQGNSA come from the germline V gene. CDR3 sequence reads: CASSLALGRAFYNEQFF. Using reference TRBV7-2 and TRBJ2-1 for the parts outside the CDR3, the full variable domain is GAGVSQSPSNKVTEKGKDVELRCDPISGHTALYWYRQSLGQGLEFLIYFQGNSAPDKSGLPSDRFSAERTGGSVSTLTIQRTQQEDSAVYLCASSLALGRAFYNEQFFGPGTRLTVL.

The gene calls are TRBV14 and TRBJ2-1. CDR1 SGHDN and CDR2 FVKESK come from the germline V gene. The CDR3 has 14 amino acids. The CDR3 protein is CASTPRGEYNEQFF.

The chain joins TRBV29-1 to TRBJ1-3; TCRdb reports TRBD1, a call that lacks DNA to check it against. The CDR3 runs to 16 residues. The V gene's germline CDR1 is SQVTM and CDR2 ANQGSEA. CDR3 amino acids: CSVDADRGSAGNTIYF. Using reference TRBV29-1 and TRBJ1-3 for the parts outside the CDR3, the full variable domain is SAVISQKPSRDICQRGTSLTIQCQVDSQVTMMFWYRQQPGQSLTLIATANQGSEATYESGFVIDKFPISRPNLTFSTLTVSNMSPEDSSIYLCSVDADRGSAGNTIYFGEGSWLTVV.

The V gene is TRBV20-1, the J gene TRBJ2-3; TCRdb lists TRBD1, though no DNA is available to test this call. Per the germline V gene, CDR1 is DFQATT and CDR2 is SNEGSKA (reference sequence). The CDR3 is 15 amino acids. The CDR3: CSARGGGASTDTQYF.

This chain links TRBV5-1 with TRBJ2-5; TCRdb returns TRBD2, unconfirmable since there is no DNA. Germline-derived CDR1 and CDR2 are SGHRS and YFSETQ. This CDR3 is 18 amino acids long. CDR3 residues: CASSEPGLATNLQETQYF.

CDR3 protein: CASSLSGVGTGVREPQHF. The V gene is TRBV11-2, the J gene TRBJ1-5; with no DNA, the TCRdb D assignment of TRBD1 cannot be verified. The CDR3 has 18 residues. Germline assignment: CDR1 SGHAT and CDR2 FQNNGV.

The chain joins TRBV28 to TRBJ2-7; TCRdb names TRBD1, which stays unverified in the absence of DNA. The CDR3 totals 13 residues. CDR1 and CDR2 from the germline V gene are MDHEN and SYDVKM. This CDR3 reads CASIRTGHYEQYF. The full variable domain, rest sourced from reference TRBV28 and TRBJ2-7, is DVKVTQSSRYLVKRTGEKVFLECVQDMDHENMFWYRQDPGLGLRLIYFSYDVKMKEKGDIPEGYSVSREKKERFSLILESASTNQTSMYLCASIRTGHYEQYFGPGTRLTVT.

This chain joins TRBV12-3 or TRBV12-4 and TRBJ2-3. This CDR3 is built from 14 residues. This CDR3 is CASSSDRTTDTQYF.

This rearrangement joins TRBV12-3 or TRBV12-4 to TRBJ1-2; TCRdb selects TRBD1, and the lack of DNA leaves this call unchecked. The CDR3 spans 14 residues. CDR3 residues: CASRSGVLGYGYTF.

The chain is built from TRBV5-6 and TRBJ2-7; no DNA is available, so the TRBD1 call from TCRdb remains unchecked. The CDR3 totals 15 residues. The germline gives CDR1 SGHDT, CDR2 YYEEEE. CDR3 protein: CASSRPRDNSYEQYF. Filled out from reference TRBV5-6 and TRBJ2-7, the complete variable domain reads DAGVTQSPTHLIKTRGQQVTLRCSPKSGHDTVSWYQQALGQGPQFIFQYYEEEERQRGNFPDRFSGHQFPNYSSELNVNALLLGDSALYLCASSRPRDNSYEQYFGPGTRLTVT.

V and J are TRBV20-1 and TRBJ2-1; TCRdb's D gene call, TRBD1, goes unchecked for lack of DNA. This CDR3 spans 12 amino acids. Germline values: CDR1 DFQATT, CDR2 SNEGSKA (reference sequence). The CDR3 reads CSGAATYNEQFF.

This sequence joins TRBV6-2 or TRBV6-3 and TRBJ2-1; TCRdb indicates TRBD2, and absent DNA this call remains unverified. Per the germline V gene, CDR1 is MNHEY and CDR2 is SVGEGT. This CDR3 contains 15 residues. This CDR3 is CASSHGLAQNNEQFF.

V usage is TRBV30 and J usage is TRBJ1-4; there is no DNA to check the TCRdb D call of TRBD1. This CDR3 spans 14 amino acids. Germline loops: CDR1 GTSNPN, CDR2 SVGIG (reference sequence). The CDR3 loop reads CASVISSRSEKLFF. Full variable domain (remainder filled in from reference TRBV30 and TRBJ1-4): SQTIHQWPATLVQPVGSPLSLECTVEGTSNPNLYWYRQAAGRGLQLLFYSVGIGQISSEVPQNLSASRPQDRQFILSSKKLLLSDSGFYLCASVISSRSEKLFFGSGTQLSVL.

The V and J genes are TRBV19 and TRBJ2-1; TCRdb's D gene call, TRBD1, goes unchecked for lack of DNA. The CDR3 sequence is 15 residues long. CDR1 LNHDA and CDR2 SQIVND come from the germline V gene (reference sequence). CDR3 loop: CATGTGAGSYNEQFF.

The CDR3 is CAISESAWGGDNEQFF. This rearrangement joins TRBV10-3 to TRBJ2-1; the TRBD1 assignment by TCRdb is unverifiable without DNA. CDR1 and CDR2 (germline): ENHRY, SYGVKD. The length of the CDR3 is 16 residues.